This T cell receptor beta chain was sequenced for a study of shared clonotypes between healthy human individuals. In the case of this clone: Its cognate antigen is unknown.

This CDR3 is built from 15 residues. With 6 bases clipped from V and 1 base from J, the junction kept 6 bases outside the gene matches. Germline V lookup: CDR1 MNHNS, CDR2 SASEGT. Produced via immunoSEQ multiplex PCR; TCRdb's table is partial and in-frame only. The sample carries 850,000 to 1,200,000 clones, about 70% recorded once. Study-wide points: Donors were few, which limited the genetic and exposure-history diversity represented. When compared with the clonotypes that were shared by all four sorted-subset donors, the non-shared clonotypes turned out to have lower generation probabilities.

Sequencing was performed on memory CD4+ T cells sorted from blood. Regarding subset: CD45RA-negative fraction. The sequence was obtained from a young man in good health. This chain links TRBV6-1 with TRBJ2-5; the match to TRBD2 covers 9 bases. The CDR3 protein is CASRNLAGSQETQYF. CDR3 bases: TGTGCCAGCAGGAATCTAGCGGGGAGCCAAGAGACCCAGTACTTC.